This T cell receptor (beta chain) was identified in a study of T cell changes during pregnancy in multiple sclerosis. Sequencing used immunoSEQ multiplex PCR; TCRdb keeps in-frame clones, though not all of them. The sample yields roughly 70,000 clones, roughly nine tenths seen once. This specimen consisted of peripheral blood, obtained in the third trimester of pregnancy. This clonotype was obtained from a female donor with multiple sclerosis, enrolled in a pregnancy study.

The CDR3 DNA is TGCGCCAGCAGTGTCGGCACTGAAGCTTTCTTT. Amino acids: CASSVGTEAFF. The V call is TRBV10-1, the J call TRBJ1-1, with D unclear. The V gene's germline CDR1 is WNHNN and CDR2 SYGVQD (reference sequence). This CDR3 region has 11 residues. With 4 bases removed from V and 4 bases from J, the gap between germline ends came to 4 bases.